The clone carrying this T cell receptor beta chain was seen more than once but under ten times. Its antigen is unknown. This entry comes from a study of CD8+ T cells in alopecia areata. Study background: Treated patients received oral tofacitinib, 5 to 10 mg twice daily.

RNA was extracted and reverse transcribed into cDNA as the sequencing template. Libraries were prepared by immunoSEQ multiplex PCR; TCRdb keeps only in-frame clonotypes and omits some of them. This sample yields approximately 66,000 clones, of which 50% to 75% are seen a single time; roughly 18% belongs to the top ten. V gave up 0 bases and J gave up 4 bases, with 15 bases separating them. Germline CDR1 reads MGHRA; CDR2 reads YSYEKL. The CDR3 spans 16 residues. Study findings and constraints: Patients displayed less clarity in TCR sharing than mice, a finding possibly related to HLA. Besides other cells, scalp samples also yield sequences of resident alphabeta T cells from normal skin.

Peripheral blood, together with lesional scalp punch biopsies, was collected from alopecia areata patients. The sample here was CD8+ T cells sorted from blood, taken at week 0. The V gene is TRBV4-1, the J gene TRBJ1-1; TRBD1 is a possible D gene (5 bases). The clonotype originates from a human donor with alopecia areata. CDR3 protein: CASSQDPRVSSTEAFF. In nucleotides, the CDR3 is TGCGCCAGCAGCCAAGATCCCAGGGTGTCGAGCACTGAAGCTTTCTTT.